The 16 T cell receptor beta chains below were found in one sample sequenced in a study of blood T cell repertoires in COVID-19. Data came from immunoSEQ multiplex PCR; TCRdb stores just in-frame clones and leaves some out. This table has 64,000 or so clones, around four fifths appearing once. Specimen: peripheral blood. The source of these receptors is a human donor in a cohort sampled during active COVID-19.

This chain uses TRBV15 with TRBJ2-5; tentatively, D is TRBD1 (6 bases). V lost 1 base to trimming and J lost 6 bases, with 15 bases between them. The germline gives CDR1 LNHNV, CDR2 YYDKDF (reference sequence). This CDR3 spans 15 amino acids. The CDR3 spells CATSRGLGQGQTQYF. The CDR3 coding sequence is TGTGCCACCAGCAGAGGCCTCGGTCAGGGGCAGACCCAGTACTTC.

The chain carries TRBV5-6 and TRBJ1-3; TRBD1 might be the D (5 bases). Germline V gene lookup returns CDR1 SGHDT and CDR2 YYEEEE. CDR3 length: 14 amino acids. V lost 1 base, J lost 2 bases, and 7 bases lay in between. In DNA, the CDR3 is TGTGCCAGCAGCTTGTTAGGGGCTGGAAACACCATATATTTT. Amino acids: CASSLLGAGNTIYF. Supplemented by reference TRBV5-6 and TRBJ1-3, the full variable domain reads DAGVTQSPTHLIKTRGQQVTLRCSPKSGHDTVSWYQQALGQGPQFIFQYYEEEERQRGNFPDRFSGHQFPNYSSELNVNALLLGDSALYLCASSLLGAGNTIYFGEGSWLTVV.

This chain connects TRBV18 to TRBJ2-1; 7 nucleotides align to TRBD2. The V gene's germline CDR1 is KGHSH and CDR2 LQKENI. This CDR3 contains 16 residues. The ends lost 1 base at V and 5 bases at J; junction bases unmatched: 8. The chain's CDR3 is CASSPRLGGSDNEQFF. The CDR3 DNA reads TGTGCCAGCTCACCACGGCTCGGGGGGTCCGACAATGAGCAGTTCTTC.

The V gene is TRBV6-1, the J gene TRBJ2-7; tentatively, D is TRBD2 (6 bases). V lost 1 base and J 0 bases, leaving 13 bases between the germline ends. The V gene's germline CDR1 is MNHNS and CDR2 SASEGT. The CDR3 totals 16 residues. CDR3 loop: CASSEEEGGLSYEQYV. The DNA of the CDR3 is TGTGCCAGCAGTGAAGAGGAGGGAGGCCTCTCCTACGAGCAGTACGTC.

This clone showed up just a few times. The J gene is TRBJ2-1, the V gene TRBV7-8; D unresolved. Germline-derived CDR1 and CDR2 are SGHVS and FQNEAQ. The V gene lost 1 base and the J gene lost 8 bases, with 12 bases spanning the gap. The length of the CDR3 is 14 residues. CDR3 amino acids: CASSLDYLFDEQFF. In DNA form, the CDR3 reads TGTGCCAGCAGCTTAGACTACCTATTCGATGAGCAGTTCTTC.

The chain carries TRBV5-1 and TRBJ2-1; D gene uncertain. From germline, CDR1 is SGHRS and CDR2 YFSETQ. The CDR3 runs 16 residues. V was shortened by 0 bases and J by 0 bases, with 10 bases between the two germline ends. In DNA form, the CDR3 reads TGCGCCAGCAGCTTGGAACCGTTGAGCTCCTACAATGAGCAGTTCTTC. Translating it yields CASSLEPLSSYNEQFF.

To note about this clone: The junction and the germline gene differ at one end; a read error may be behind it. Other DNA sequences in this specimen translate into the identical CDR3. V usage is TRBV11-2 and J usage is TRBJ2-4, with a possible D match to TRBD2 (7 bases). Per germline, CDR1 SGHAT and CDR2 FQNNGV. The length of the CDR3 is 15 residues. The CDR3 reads CASSSYREGQNIQYF. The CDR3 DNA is TGTGCCAGCAGCTCCTACAGGGAGGGCCAAAACATTCAATACTTC.

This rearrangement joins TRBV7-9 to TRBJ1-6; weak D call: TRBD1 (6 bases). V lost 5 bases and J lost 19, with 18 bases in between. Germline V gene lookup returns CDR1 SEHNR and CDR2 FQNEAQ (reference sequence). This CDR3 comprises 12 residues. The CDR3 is CASSRADSFTHF. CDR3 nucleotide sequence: TGTGCCAGCAGCCGAGCGGACAGCTTCACTCACTTT.

This CDR3 reads CASSQGGGASDTQYF. In DNA, the CDR3 is TGTGCCAGCAGCCAAGGCGGGGGGGCATCAGATACGCAGTATTTT. The chain carries TRBV9 and TRBJ2-3, with 9 bases identical to TRBD2. Germline values: CDR1 SGDLS, CDR2 YYNGEE. Trimming at V came to 4 bases and at J to 4 bases, leaving 7 bases not matched to a gene. CDR3 length: 15 amino acids.

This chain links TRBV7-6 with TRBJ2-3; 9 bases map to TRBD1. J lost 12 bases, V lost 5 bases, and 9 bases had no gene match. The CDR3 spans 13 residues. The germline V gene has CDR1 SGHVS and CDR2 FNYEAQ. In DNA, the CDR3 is TGTGCCAGCAGCACCGGGACAGGGCAATTCCAGTATTTT. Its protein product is CASSTGTGQFQYF. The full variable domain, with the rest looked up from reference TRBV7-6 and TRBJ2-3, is GAGVSQSPRYKVTKRGQDVALRCDPISGHVSLYWYRQALGQGPEFLTYFNYEAQQDKSGLPNDRFSAERPEGSISTLTIQRTEQRDSAMYRCASSTGTGQFQYFGPGTRLTVL.

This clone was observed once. CDR3 nucleotides: TGTGCCAGCAGCTCAGGGACAGGGGGTAACGAGCAGTACGTC. Residues: CASSSGTGGNEQYV. The gene calls are TRBV7-2 and TRBJ2-7; 11 nucleotides agree with TRBD1. The CDR3 is 14 residues long. The germline gives CDR1 SGHTA, CDR2 FQGNSA. After removal of 4 bases from V and 5 bases from J, the junction contained 4 bases not matched to a gene.

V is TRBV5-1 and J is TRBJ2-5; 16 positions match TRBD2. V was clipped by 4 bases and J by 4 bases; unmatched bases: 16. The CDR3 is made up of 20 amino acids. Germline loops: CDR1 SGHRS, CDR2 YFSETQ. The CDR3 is CASSLLPKGLAGGVVETQYF. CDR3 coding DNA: TGCGCCAGCAGCCTTCTTCCTAAGGGACTAGCGGGGGGGGTCGTAGAGACCCAGTACTTC. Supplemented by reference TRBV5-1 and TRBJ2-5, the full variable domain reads KAGVTQTPRYLIKTRGQQVTLSCSPISGHRSVSWYQQTPGQGLQFLFEYFSETQRNKGNFPGRFSGRQFSNSRSEMNVSTLELGDSALYLCASSLLPKGLAGGVVETQYFGPGTRLLVL.

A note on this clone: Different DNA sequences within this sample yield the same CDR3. DNA of the CDR3: TGTGCCAGCAGCCAAGGTCACCCTCCAGGTATTAATTCACCCCTCCACTTT. Its translation is CASSQGHPPGINSPLHF. The chain uses TRBV3-1 (or the pseudogene TRBV3-2) and TRBJ1-6, with D uncertain. CDR1 is LGHDT, CDR2 YNNKEL, per germline (reference sequence). This CDR3 has 17 residues. V was clipped by 1 base and J by 6 bases, with 16 bases between them.

The CDR3 loop reads CASSSTSLEAFF. In DNA, the CDR3 is TGTGCCAGCAGCTCCACTTCCCTTGAAGCTTTCTTT. The V call is TRBV7-9, the J call TRBJ1-1; no firm D call. V dropped 4 bases and J dropped 7 bases, with 10 bases sitting between them. CDR1 and CDR2 (germline): SEHNR, FQNEAQ (reference sequence). The CDR3 totals 12 residues.

CDR3 DNA sequence: TGTGCCAGCAGCCTTGCCGGGAGCGGGGGAGAGACCCAGTACTTC. Protein: CASSLAGSGGETQYF. This chain joins TRBV7-2 and TRBJ2-5; 8 bases are a match to TRBD2. V trimming: 5 bases; J trimming: 4 bases; junction bases outside the gene matches: 9. This CDR3 comprises 15 residues. The germline CDR1 and CDR2 sequences are SGHTA and FQGNSA.

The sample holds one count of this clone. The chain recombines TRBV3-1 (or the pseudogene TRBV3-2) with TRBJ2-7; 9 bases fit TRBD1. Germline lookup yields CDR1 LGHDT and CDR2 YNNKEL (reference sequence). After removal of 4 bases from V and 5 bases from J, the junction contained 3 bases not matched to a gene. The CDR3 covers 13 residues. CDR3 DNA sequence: TGTGCCAGCAGCCGGGGACAGGGCAACGAGCAGTACGTC. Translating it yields CASSRGQGNEQYV.